A selection of T cell receptor beta chains follows, all from one sample in a study of graft-versus-host responses after intestinal transplantation. The antigens of these receptors remain unknown. Only in-frame clones appear in the TCRdb table, and some are missing; sequencing was by immunoSEQ multiplex PCR. The sample yields approximately 97,000 clones, just under 95% seen once. The sample consisted of unstimulated CD8+ T cells sorted from spleen or lymph node cells, taken before transplant. These receptors all stem from a human donor who was the organ donor for an intestinal transplant. Both conserved end residues are part of each CDR3. The size field is filled for only some rows; it gives once, few, many or a size class.

j_call: TRBJ1-2; v_call: TRBV5-6; clone_size: -; cdr3_aa: CASSFGNYNYGYTF
j_call: TRBJ2-5; v_call: TRBV10-2; clone_size: -; cdr3_aa: CASLGGETQYF
j_call: TRBJ2-6; v_call: TRBV5-8; clone_size: -; cdr3_aa: CASSFYAGSGANVLTF
j_call: TRBJ1-1; v_call: TRBV5-5; clone_size: -; cdr3_aa: CASSTHVNTEAFF
j_call: TRBJ1-2; v_call: TRBV2; clone_size: -; cdr3_aa: CASSKQGDSYGYTF
j_call: TRBJ2-1; v_call: TRBV4-1; clone_size: -; cdr3_aa: CASSQGAGGGEQFF
j_call: TRBJ2-7; v_call: TRBV27; clone_size: -; cdr3_aa: CASSIDRGNEQYF
j_call: TRBJ2-1; v_call: TRBV30; clone_size: -; cdr3_aa: CAWIGEGGQSSYNEQFF
j_call: TRBJ2-1; v_call: TRBV27; clone_size: once; cdr3_aa: CASSFLADAYNEQFF
j_call: TRBJ2-2; v_call: TRBV4-1; clone_size: -; cdr3_aa: CASRGTSGPHTGELFF
j_call: TRBJ1-5; v_call: TRBV4-2; clone_size: -; cdr3_aa: CASSQRGSDRGLTQPQHF
j_call: TRBJ2-7; v_call: TRBV4-1; clone_size: -; cdr3_aa: CASSRPGTGFHEQYF
j_call: TRBJ2-7; v_call: TRBV19; clone_size: -; cdr3_aa: CASSIAAGTYEQYF